The T cell receptor beta chain under discussion was sequenced for a study of cytomegalovirus exposure and HLA in healthy donors (dated by TCRdb to the late 2010s). Regarding the complete study: An earlier analysis of roughly 570 of the donors reported about 280 Gb of sequence data and around 110 million unique TCR beta sequences obtained from around 180 million T cells. All discovery cohort repertoires had been generated using a single sequencing platform. In a later genetic analysis, genome-wide SNP genotypes for about three fifths of the roughly 670 donors were used, and that subset was treated as a discovery cohort. In addition to the first cohort of 666 subjects, a separate validation cohort of around 110 different subjects was used. In the later analysis, no new phenotypic data were used to find candidate immune exposures; instead, reliance was placed on TCR beta sequences and their occurrence across donors. The number of donors typed differed by locus, with roughly 629-640 for A, B, C, DRB1 and DQB1, around 560 for DQA1, 606 for DPA1, and approximately 470 for DPB1. The study was designed to test whether signatures of past pathogen exposure could be identified by cataloging public T cell receptors. A later analysis re-analyzed previously published TCR beta repertoires from roughly 600 donors and added high-resolution HLA genotyping to study TCR occurrence patterns. Several DR-DQ haplotypes were handled as single units for association and clustering, since linkage in the cohort was strong. An early release that covered approximately 600 HLA-typed donors contained approximately 290 gigabases of sequencing data and about 84 million unique TCR sequences. The T cell repertoires of 700 or so subjects were profiled by immunosequencing and related to cytomegalovirus serostatus. To predict cytomegalovirus infection status, the study brought together high-throughput TCR immunosequencing, statistical association of individual TCRs with disease status, and machine learning. Donor age, sex, ethnicity and CMV serostatus were collected together with the repertoire data. In an earlier analysis of several hundred of the donors, high-throughput TCR beta sequencing was used to judge whether each TCR beta V gene segment behaved as functional or pseudogenic. HLA typing covered class I and class II loci at four-digit resolution. Of the 300 to 450 genotyped donors, approximately 80% were placed in the genetic ancestry cluster associated with self-reported Caucasian donors. On average, approximately 250,000 unique TCR beta nucleotide sequences were sequenced per donor among a few hundred genotyped donors of the cohort, with approximately 18% of those sequences being non-productive.

Beyond this particular receptor, the publication reports: The 87-base-pair reads could not distinguish some IMGT-functional V segments, including TRBV6-2 and TRBV6-3, so those segments were excluded. It was suggested by the authors that the approach could potentially be generalized to other disease states and immunological phenotypes. In this cohort, only TCR beta chains were sequenced, and detectable features were limited by the absence of alpha or paired-chain data. A later analysis reported that several top co-occurrence clusters appeared linked to parvovirus B19, influenza, CMV and Epstein-Barr virus. In both the original and validation cohorts, the classifier was reported to diagnose cytomegalovirus status with high specificity and sensitivity. The study listed 150 to 200 TCR beta chains as associated with cytomegalovirus. Most CMV-associated TCR beta chains appeared to be HLA-restricted in a later analysis, and the HLA associations seemed to be driven largely by CMV exposure. For the cohort, immune exposure information was limited to CMV serostatus. A further reported finding was that TCR beta sequences accurately predicted the HLA-A and HLA-B alleles for most subjects in the first cohort. Assigning TCR associations to individual alleles was difficult when HLA alleles, especially DR and DQ, strongly co-occurred. In a later analysis, HLA-associated TCR beta chains showed more clonal expansion and lower generation probabilities than non-associated chains that were equally common. In a later analysis, around 17,000 TCR beta sequences were associated with specific HLA alleles at a false discovery rate of 0.05. A later genetic analysis associated a missense DCLRE1C variant with V-gene and J-gene trimming of TCR beta chains, and an independent cohort replicated the association. A cluster of highly shared sequence variants was judged likely to be a technical artifact of the sequencing pipeline. HLA typing was unavailable for some donors at each locus, so association tests used only the typed subset. The earlier analysis of about 600 of the donors excluded some 15 rarely observed V segments, including chromosome 9 orphons, because counts were too low. In vitro tests confirmed that a few of the cytomegalovirus-associated TCR beta chains recognize cytomegalovirus antigens. Broadly in line with IMGT annotations, most TCR beta V segments showed up in productive rearrangements about 87% or about 30% of the time in an earlier analysis of 450 to 600 of the donors. While some public TCRs were present in many individuals, most TCR sequences turned up only very rarely across donors. In a later analysis, TCR association rates were found to vary across HLA loci, with the most associated TCRs seen for DRB1 alleles and the fewest for HLA-C alleles. Correlated functional status among segregating V segments might reflect linkage disequilibrium, but an unknown experimental factor could not be ruled out. The presence/absence analyses assumed that sequencing depth was roughly uniform across donors, and that assumption may not be true. Compared with the approximately 700-donor mean, donors in an Asian-associated ancestry cluster had fewer N-insertions in productive TCRs, according to a later genetic analysis.

Receptor libraries were prepared by the immunoSEQ multiplex PCR assay. For the multiplex PCR, a mixture combining 60 forward primers for TCR Vbeta segments and 13 reverse primers for TCR Jbeta segments was used. The CDR3 region of rearranged TCR beta genes was amplified from genomic DNA with a multiplex PCR assay. The Illumina HiSeq System was used to sequence the amplified TCR beta libraries as 87-base-pair reads. The source study handled its data this way. In a later analysis, 77 million or so unique TCR beta chains were counted across the 650 to 750 repertoires, and roughly 10 million of these chains were shared by at least two donors. Raw reads were error-corrected and collapsed into unique sequences with a nearest-neighbor algorithm that merged closely related sequences to remove PCR and sequencing errors. Alignment of CDR3 sequences to IMGT reference sequences was used to assign V, D and J gene segments. For a sequence to be retained, a match of at least six nucleotides to both a V gene segment and a J gene segment was required. A rearrangement was called productive if the CDR3 had no stop codons and remained in frame with V and J, and every other rearrangement was called non-productive. CDR3 was defined by IMGT convention, running from the second conserved V-encoded cysteine to the conserved J-encoded phenylalanine. The earlier analysis of about 570 of the donors excluded any sequence lacking an unambiguous match to a single V gene segment. An earlier analysis of 587 of the donors called V segments functional above 56.7% productive rearrangements and segregating when the between-donor standard deviation exceeded 5%. A statistical classification framework was built to diagnose cytomegalovirus status from the catalog of TCR beta chain sequences. A later analysis assigned V and J genes by comparing TCR nucleotide sequences with IMGT/GENE-DB human TR gene sequences. The TCRdist pipeline was used in a later analysis to assign CDR3 sequences and most-parsimonious VDJ recombination scenarios. A later analysis defined each TCR beta chain by its CDR3 amino acid sequence plus V-gene family, and excluded reads lacking a unique V-gene family. A later analysis removed 500 to 600 highly shared, low-generation-probability nucleotide sequences to deal with suspected cross-contamination and a sequencing artifact. A later analysis calculated a clonal expansion index for each public chain from normalized within-repertoire ranks of inferred template counts. Generation probabilities in a later analysis came from a VDJ recombination model fitted to out-of-frame rearrangements, and those results were checked against IGoR. A later analysis scored TCR-TCR, TCR-HLA and TCR-CMV co-occurrence with hypergeometric tests, applying a repertoire-size bias correction to TCR pairs. A later analysis estimated false discovery rates by permuting HLA or CMV assignments 20 times. In a later analysis, co-occurring TCRs were grouped with DBSCAN, and TCRdist sequence similarity was added when clustering was performed within HLA-allele-positive subsets. Repertoires with fewer than 30,000 or more than 120,000 public chains, plus five repertoires with anomalous nucleotide sharing, were excluded from co-occurrence clustering. TCRdb retrieved this table from immuneACCESS and kept in-frame rearrangements only. Not all clones are present; in checked studies, unresolved V genes account for under half, and no reason is known for the remainder. That table is the source of V, J and clone size, and D and trimming were worked out from the DNA. The sample has some 200,000 clones on record, more than 65% of them singletons. The ten largest clones represent 0.63% of the sample.

In the case of this clone: Its antigen is still unknown. Per-nucleotide qualities are absent, and no much larger clonotype sits a single base away.

Including cysteine and phenylalanine, the CDR3 has 15 amino acids. Only CDR3 DNA is held: 45 bases, read in frame from base 1. CDR1 and CDR2, per the germline V gene (reference sequence), are SEHNR and FQNEAQ. Relative to germline, V is missing 6 bases and J is missing 3 bases, with 11 bases of the junction outside any gene match. In total, around 600 healthy bone marrow donors made up the cohort. At the time of sampling, every cohort member was nominally healthy, though immune exposures that went unrecorded were likely present. The donor tested CMV seronegative, placing the donor among the roughly 350 seronegative members of the cohort. A peripheral blood sample was provided by each donor, and peripheral blood mononuclear cells were used for TCR beta sequencing. The Qiagen DNeasy Blood Extraction Kit was used to extract genomic DNA from the blood cell samples.

The sequence was collected from a man younger than 30 in good health and CMV-seronegative. The rearrangement joined TRBV7-9 to TRBJ2-7, with 7 junctional bases fitting TRBD2. Source material: PBMCs. The DNA sequence is given as TGTGCCAGCAGTAGCTTGGGGGGGAACGGCTACGAGCAGTACTTC. It encodes CASSSLGGNGYEQYF.